The clone carrying this TCR beta chain was recorded a few times. The target antigen is unknown. Deletions cut 4 bases from V and 8 bases from J, with 12 bases between. Germline CDR1 is SGHRS and CDR2 is YFSETQ. This CDR3 comprises 12 residues. This entry is derived from a study of T cell repertoires in cytomegalovirus infection. Findings and caveats of the study: Carriers of CMV and the relevant HLA type were discriminated by public TCR beta frequency.

A single record per CDR3 protein comes from TCRdb applying MiXCR to the reads. This table has about 490,000 distinct CDR3 sequences, more than 15% appearing once. The rearrangement links TRBV5-1 to TRBJ1-2, with D possibly matching TRBD1 (5 bases). Material: CD8+ T cells from PBMCs. The receptor comes from a human donor in good health (CMV status not recorded). Some clones in this sample may be carry-over from other donors' samples. CDR3 protein: CASSQGGLGYTF. The CDR3 region has the DNA TGCGCCAGCAGCCAGGGCGGTCTGGGCTACACCTTC.